Listed below are T cell receptor beta chains from one sample, sequenced in a study of CD8+ T cells in alopecia areata. Sequencing used immunoSEQ multiplex PCR; TCRdb keeps in-frame clones, though not all of them. This table has 110,000 to 150,000 clones, about 60% appearing once. This sample comprised CD4+ T cells sorted from blood, obtained at week 0. Source of these receptors: a human donor with alopecia areata. CDR3s include the opening cysteine and the closing phenylalanine or tryptophan. D genes are given only for firm matches. Size tells how often a clone was seen (once, few, many) or the class of an expanded clone, and some rows leave it out.

CDR3 protein,CDR3 DNA,V gene,J gene,D gene,clone size
CASSPRGGRNTEAFF,TGTGCCAGCTCACCCAGGGGAGGGAGGAACACTGAAGCTTTCTTT,TRBV18,TRBJ1-1,.,.
CASSVDHGPYEQYF,TGTGCCAGCAGCGTAGATCACGGACCCTACGAGCAGTACTTC,TRBV9,TRBJ2-7,.,.
CSVRTRLRNEQFF,TGCAGCGTAAGGACTAGACTTAGGAATGAGCAGTTCTTC,TRBV29-1,TRBJ2-1,TRBD2,few
CSASDDYEQYF,TGCAGTGCTAGTGATGACTACGAGCAGTACTTC,TRBV20-1,TRBJ2-7,.,.
CASSSGSAGPYEQYF,TGCGCCAGCAGCTCGGGGAGCGCAGGACCTTACGAGCAGTACTTC,TRBV5-1,TRBJ2-7,.,once
CASSLVYVEAFF,TGTGCCAGCAGCTTAGTTTACGTTGAAGCTTTCTTT,TRBV7-6,TRBJ1-1,.,.
CASSLGTGRGEYF,TGTGCCAGCAGTCTAGGGACAGGGCGAGGCGAGTACTTC,TRBV6-5,TRBJ2-4,TRBD1,.
CASMPRGLGELFF,TGTGCCAGCATGCCCAGGGGTTTGGGGGAGCTGTTTTTT,TRBV6-5,TRBJ2-2,.,.
CASSRDYGYTF,TGTGCCAGCAGCAGGGACTATGGCTACACCTTC,TRBV9,TRBJ1-2,.,once
CASSLGTSEGTQYF,TGTGCCAGCAGCCTTGGGACTAGCGAAGGGACCCAGTACTTC,TRBV4-2,TRBJ2-5,TRBD2,few
CAWSVAGSFRNYGYTF,TGTGCCTGGAGTGTGGCAGGGAGCTTCCGTAACTATGGCTACACCTTC,TRBV30,TRBJ1-2,.,.
CASSRTDYGYTF,TGTGCCAGCAGCCGAACGGACTATGGCTACACCTTC,TRBV14,TRBJ1-2,.,.
CAWSVWAGGVSNYGYTF,TGTGCCTGGAGTGTATGGGCAGGGGGAGTTTCTAACTATGGCTACACCTTC,TRBV30,TRBJ1-2,TRBD1,.
CASSSPKRDRGRYYEQYF,TGTGCCAGCAGCTCGCCTAAACGGGACAGGGGGCGGTATTACGAGCAGTACTTC,TRBV11-2,TRBJ2-7,TRBD1,.
CSVEDRGNYYGYTF,TGCAGCGTTGAAGATCGGGGGAACTACTATGGCTACACCTTC,TRBV29-1,TRBJ1-2,.,.
CASSPQGQGEAFF,TGTGCCAGCAGCCCTCAGGGACAGGGGGAAGCTTTCTTT,TRBV7-3,TRBJ1-1,TRBD1,many
CASSVSWDYGYTF,TGTGCCAGCAGCGTTTCTTGGGACTATGGCTACACCTTC,TRBV9,TRBJ1-2,.,.